This passage covers 25 T cell receptor beta chains from one sample sequenced in a study of blood T cell repertoires in COVID-19. The assay was immunoSEQ multiplex PCR, and TCRdb's table has in-frame clones only and misses some. The sample carries roughly 670,000 clones, around 89% recorded once. The sample comprised peripheral blood. Source of these receptors: a woman between 18 and 29 years old with acute or convalescent COVID-19.

The gene calls are TRBV5-1 and TRBJ1-3; 9 nucleotides align to TRBD1. Germline-derived CDR1 and CDR2 are SGHRS and YFSETQ. V gave up 1 base and J gave up 3 bases; unmatched junction bases: 5. CDR3 length equals 16 residues. The CDR3 loop is CASSLKTGGDGNTIYF. The CDR3 coding sequence is TGCGCCAGCAGCTTGAAGACAGGGGGTGATGGAAACACCATATATTTT.

The chain couples TRBV4-1 to TRBJ2-2; D is perhaps TRBD1 (5 bases). The CDR3 consists of 15 residues. Per germline, CDR1 MGHRA and CDR2 YSYEKL. The V and J ends lost 0 bases and 6 bases respectively, with 11 bases between them. CDR3 DNA sequence: TGCGCCAGCAGCCAAGAAAGGGTGGGGCCCGGGGAGCTGTTTTTT. Its translation is CASSQERVGPGELFF.

This chain connects TRBV18 to TRBJ1-1; D not resolved. This CDR3 is 16 amino acids long. Germline V gene sequence: CDR1 KGHSH, CDR2 LQKENI. V was shortened by 3 bases and J by 2 bases, with 16 bases between the two germline ends. CDR3 loop: CASSPETNQVNTEAFF. Here the CDR3 DNA reads TGTGCCAGCTCACCTGAGACTAATCAGGTTAACACTGAAGCTTTCTTT.

The chain recombines TRBV4-1 with TRBJ2-3; TRBD1 matches at 9 bases. V gave up 0 bases and J gave up 5 bases; unmatched junction bases: 9. Germline loops: CDR1 MGHRA, CDR2 YSYEKL. The CDR3 spans 17 residues. In DNA, the CDR3 is TGCGCCAGCAGCCAAGAGGAAACAGGGGGCTGGGGAGATACGCAGTATTTT. Translated, it gives CASSQEETGGWGDTQYF.

The table lists this clone with a few counts. This rearrangement joins TRBV15 to TRBJ2-7, with D possibly being TRBD2 (5 bases). Germline CDR1 LNHNV, CDR2 YYDKDF (reference sequence). The CDR3 has 17 amino acids. The germline V and J ends were trimmed by 2 bases and 5 bases, with 22 bases remaining between them. CDR3 in DNA: TGTGCCACCAGCAGAAATTGGCGGGCCTCCGGGCGGGACGAGCAGTACTTC. This encodes CATSRNWRASGRDEQYF.

This chain joins TRBV4-1 and TRBJ2-1, with 9 bases matching TRBD2. The CDR3 spans 18 residues. J lost 8 bases, V lost 0 bases, and 14 bases had no gene match. Germline V gene data show CDR1 as MGHRA and CDR2 as YSYEKL. The CDR3 loop is CASSQDSSGGPIRYEQFF. The CDR3 nucleotides read TGCGCCAGCAGCCAAGATTCCAGCGGGGGGCCTATTAGGTATGAGCAGTTCTTC.

The rearrangement links TRBV19 to TRBJ2-1, with a tentative D call TRBD2 (7 bases). Germline V gene sequence: CDR1 LNHDA, CDR2 SQIVND (reference sequence). This CDR3 contains 14 residues. V lost 9 bases to trimming and J lost 3 bases, with 15 bases between them. The CDR3 DNA follows: TGTGCCAGCCAAAGGGGGGGCCTCTACAATGAGCAGTTCTTC. Its translation is CASQRGGLYNEQFF.

V gene TRBV18 combines with J gene TRBJ1-1; 7 bases line up with TRBD1. The CDR3 length is 14 residues. Germline trimming cut 4 bases from V and 3 bases from J; bases unmatched to any gene: 5. CDR1 and CDR2 (germline): KGHSH, LQKENI. Here the CDR3 reads CASSRQGSDTEAFF. As DNA, the CDR3 is TGTGCCAGCTCACGACAGGGAAGCGACACTGAAGCTTTCTTT.

The rearrangement joins TRBV19 to TRBJ1-5; TRBD1 might be the D (5 bases). Trimming took off 3 bases at V and 1 base at J, with 13 bases between the two ends. The CDR3 contains 16 residues. Germline assignment: CDR1 LNHDA and CDR2 SQIVND (reference sequence). CDR3 coding DNA: TGTGCCAGTAGTATCGGGTGGGGGGAGAGCAATCAGCCCCAGCATTTT. Protein: CASSIGWGESNQPQHF.

V and J are TRBV2 and TRBJ1-2; 12 bases are shared with TRBD1. Germline CDR1 reads SNHLY; CDR2 reads FYNNEI. The length of the CDR3 is 14 residues. After removal of 8 bases from V and 5 bases from J, the junction contained 6 bases not matched to a gene. As DNA, the CDR3 is TGTGCCAGCGGGGGACAGGGGGCTGCTTATGGCTACACCTTC. Its translation is CASGGQGAAYGYTF.

The count of this clone is one. The gene calls are TRBV6-4 and TRBJ2-1; no firm D call. CDR1 and CDR2 from the germline V gene are MRHNA and SNTAGT. V lost 7 bases and J lost 6, with 19 bases in between. CDR3 size: 15 residues. DNA of the CDR3: TGTGCCAGCAAAACAGAGTCCAAAGACCTCAATGAGCAGTTCTTC. This translates into CASKTESKDLNEQFF.

The gene calls are TRBV5-1 and TRBJ2-3, with D possibly TRBD2 on 6 matching bases. The CDR3 consists of 16 residues. The V end lost 0 bases, the J end lost 7 bases, and 18 bases lay between the germline ends. The germline V gene has CDR1 SGHRS and CDR2 YFSETQ. The CDR3 reads CASSLALGRAGNTQYF. CDR3 bases: TGCGCCAGCAGCTTGGCATTAGGCAGGGCGGGGAATACGCAGTATTTT.

J is TRBJ1-4 and V is TRBV27, with D perhaps TRBD1 (5 bases). Per germline, CDR1 MNHEY and CDR2 SMNVEV (reference sequence). V was shortened by 6 bases and J by 7 bases, with 12 bases between the two germline ends. The CDR3 consists of 13 residues. This chain's CDR3 is CASSTLGAEKLFF. The CDR3 region has the DNA TGTGCCAGCAGCACGCTAGGGGCTGAAAAACTGTTTTTT.

The J gene is TRBJ2-2, the V gene TRBV24-1; possibly TRBD2 for D (5 bases). This CDR3 comprises 18 residues. Trimming removed 4 bases from V and 0 bases from J, with 17 bases in between. CDR1 KGHDR and CDR2 SFDVKD come from the germline V gene. The CDR3 coding sequence is TGTGCCACCAGTGACCCCACTAGGCATCAGGCGAACACCGGGGAGCTGTTTTTT. The encoded protein is CATSDPTRHQANTGELFF.

This chain links TRBV11-3 with TRBJ2-5; 7 positions match TRBD2. Unmatched junction bases numbered 10, after V lost 9 bases and J lost 3 bases. The germline CDR1 and CDR2 sequences are SGHNT and YENEEA. The CDR3 spans 14 residues. The CDR3 region is CARGGNRRKETQYF. CDR3 DNA sequence: TGTGCCAGGGGGGGGAACCGAAGAAAAGAGACCCAGTACTTC.

This clone occurred once. The chain couples TRBV18 to TRBJ2-7; the D is unclear. This CDR3 has 13 residues. The germline CDR1 and CDR2 sequences are KGHSH and LQKENI. Trimming cost V 2 bases and J 2 bases, with 7 bases left between them. CDR3 residues: CASSPTATYEQYF. CDR3 in DNA: TGTGCCAGCTCACCAACTGCCACCTACGAGCAGTACTTC.

The rearrangement links TRBV7-8 to TRBJ1-6; no definite D call. The CDR3 runs to 16 residues. CDR1 is SGHVS, CDR2 FQNEAQ, per germline. With 3 bases removed from V and 1 base from J, the gap between germline ends came to 10 bases. For the CDR3, the DNA is TGTGCCAGCAGCTTGTCCAGTCGTTCCTATAATTCACCCCTCCACTTT. This sequence encodes CASSLSSRSYNSPLHF.

The rearrangement links TRBV2 to TRBJ1-2, with 7 bases aligning to TRBD1. Germline values: CDR1 SNHLY, CDR2 FYNNEI. The CDR3 spans 13 residues. The junction had 4 bases not matched to a gene; V was cut back by 8 bases and J by 1 base. The CDR3 region has the DNA TGTGCCAGCGGGACAGATCTTAACTATGGCTACACCTTC. Amino acids: CASGTDLNYGYTF.

V usage is TRBV4-1 and J usage is TRBJ2-7; no clear D gene. Germline values: CDR1 MGHRA, CDR2 YSYEKL. There are 12 residues in the CDR3. V lost 0 bases and J lost 5, with 5 bases in between. The CDR3 nucleotides are TGCGCCAGCAGCCAAGATAACAACGAGCAGTACTTC. It specifies CASSQDNNEQYF.

The DNA for the CDR3 is TGCGCCAGCAGCTTGGAAACAGGGATCCTAGTACGCGGCTACACCTTC. Its protein is CASSLETGILVRGYTF. V is TRBV5-1 and J is TRBJ1-2; the D gene is possibly TRBD1 (6 bases). Trimming left V 0 bases short and J 8 bases short, with 20 bases between. The CDR3 totals 16 residues. From germline, CDR1 is SGHRS and CDR2 YFSETQ.

As for this clone: Sequence at one end of the junction differs from germline and may be a read error. The chain couples TRBV3-1 (or the pseudogene TRBV3-2) to TRBJ1-2; TRBD1 aligns across 7 bases. The CDR3 is made up of 16 amino acids. Germline V gene lookup returns CDR1 LGHDT and CDR2 YNNKEL (reference sequence). The CDR3 DNA follows: TGTGCCAGCAGGCAAGTAGGCCCGGGACAGTACTATGGCTACACCTTC. The encoded protein is CASRQVGPGQYYGYTF.

The chain combines TRBV4-3 with TRBJ1-4; 7 bases fit TRBD1. J gave up 3 bases and V 3 bases, and 7 bases lay outside the gene matches. Germline V lookup: CDR1 LGHNA, CDR2 YSLEER. The CDR3 runs 16 residues. CDR3 DNA: TGCGCCAGCAGCCATGGACGGGACAGTTCTAATGAAAAACTGTTTTTT. Protein sequence: CASSHGRDSSNEKLFF.

The chain recombines TRBV5-4 with TRBJ1-1; D is undetermined. Per germline, CDR1 SGHNT and CDR2 YYREEE (reference sequence). The CDR3 covers 14 residues. V was pared by 4 bases and J by 0 bases, with 10 bases between. The CDR3 region has the DNA TGTGCCAGCAGCCCTGACATATTGAACACTGAAGCTTTCTTT. Translation: CASSPDILNTEAFF.

This clone was counted once. The chain combines TRBV3-1 (or the pseudogene TRBV3-2) with TRBJ1-6, with D unclear. This CDR3 contains 14 residues. V lost 5 bases and J lost 7, with 12 bases in between. The V gene's germline CDR1 is LGHDT and CDR2 YNNKEL (reference sequence). The CDR3 DNA reads TGTGCCAGCAGCGAAGCCCAGGTGAATTCACCCCTCCACTTT. Translating it yields CASSEAQVNSPLHF.

Only a few counts were recorded for this clone. The chain employs TRBV19 and TRBJ1-2, with D perhaps TRBD1 (6 bases). The CDR3 spans 16 residues. The germline CDR1 and CDR2 sequences are LNHDA and SQIVND (reference sequence). Between the trimmed V and J ends, which lost 6 bases and 4 bases, there was a span of 21 bases. The chain's CDR3 is CASSADRKFPRYGYTF. For the CDR3, the DNA is TGTGCCAGTAGCGCTGACAGGAAATTCCCTCGCTATGGCTACACCTTC.